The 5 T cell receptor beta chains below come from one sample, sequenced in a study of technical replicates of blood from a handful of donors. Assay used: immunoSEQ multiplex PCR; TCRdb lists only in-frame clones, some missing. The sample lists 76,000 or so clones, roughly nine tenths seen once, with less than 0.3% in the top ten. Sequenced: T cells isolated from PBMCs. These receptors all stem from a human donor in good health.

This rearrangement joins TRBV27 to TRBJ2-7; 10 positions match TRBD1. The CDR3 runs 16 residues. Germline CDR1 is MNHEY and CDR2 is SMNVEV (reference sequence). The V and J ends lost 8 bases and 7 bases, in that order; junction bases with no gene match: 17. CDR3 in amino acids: CASPPRQGAIRGEQYF. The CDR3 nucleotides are TGTGCCAGCCCACCCCGACAGGGGGCGATTCGAGGGGAGCAGTACTTC.

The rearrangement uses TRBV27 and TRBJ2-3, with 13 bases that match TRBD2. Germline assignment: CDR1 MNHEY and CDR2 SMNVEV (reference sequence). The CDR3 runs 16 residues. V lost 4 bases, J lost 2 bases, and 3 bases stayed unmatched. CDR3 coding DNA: TGTGCCAGCAGTTCGACTAGCGGGGGGATCACAGATACGCAGTATTTT. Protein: CASSSTSGGITDTQYF.

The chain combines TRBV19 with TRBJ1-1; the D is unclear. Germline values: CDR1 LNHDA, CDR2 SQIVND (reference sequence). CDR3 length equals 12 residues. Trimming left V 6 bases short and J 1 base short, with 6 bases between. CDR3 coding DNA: TGTGCCAGTAGAGCAGGGAACACTGAAGCTTTCTTT. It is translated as CASRAGNTEAFF.

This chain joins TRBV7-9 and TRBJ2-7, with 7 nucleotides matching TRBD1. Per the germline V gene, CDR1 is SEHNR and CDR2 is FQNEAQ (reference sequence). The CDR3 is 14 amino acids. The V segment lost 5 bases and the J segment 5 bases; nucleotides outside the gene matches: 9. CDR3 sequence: CASSPGTAIDEQYF. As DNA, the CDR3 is TGTGCCAGCAGCCCCGGGACAGCGATTGACGAGCAGTACTTC. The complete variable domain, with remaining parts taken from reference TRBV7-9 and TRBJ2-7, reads DTGVSQNPRHKITKRGQNVTFRCDPISEHNRLYWYRQTLGQGPEFLTYFQNEAQLEKSRLLSDRFSAERPKGSFSTLEIQRTEQGDSAMYLCASSPGTAIDEQYFGPGTRLTVT.

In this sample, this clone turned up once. The CDR3 sequence is CAWSRTGKEKGYTF. The CDR3 DNA is TGTGCCTGGAGTCGGACAGGGAAGGAGAAGGGCTACACCTTC. The chain employs TRBV30 and TRBJ1-2; TRBD1 matches 8 bases. The J segment lost 8 bases and the V segment lost 2 bases, leaving 10 bases of the junction unmatched. This CDR3 spans 14 amino acids. Germline loops: CDR1 GTSNPN, CDR2 SVGIG (reference sequence).